Below, 12 T cell receptor beta chains from the same sample are listed, as sequenced in a study of T cells in Graves' hyperthyroidism and ophthalmopathy. RNA transcripts were the template for amplifying TCR beta CDR3 regions. HTBI primers were employed in a first-round RT-PCR of the TCR CDR3. TCRdb re-derived calls from the multiplex PCR reads in MiXCR, one entry per CDR3 protein. The sample shows around 270,000 distinct CDR3 sequences, around 20% of them seen only once. Sequencing used blood. The receptors were gathered from a man aged 45-65 years with Graves' ophthalmopathy.

This chain links TRBV9 with TRBJ2-5; TRBD1 might be the D (7 bases). This CDR3 has 15 amino acids. Germline CDR1 and CDR2: SGDLS and YYNGEE. V lost 3 bases to trimming and J lost 6 bases, with 18 bases between them. The CDR3 is CASSGGRGDIKTQYF. The CDR3 DNA reads TGTGCCAGCAGCGGGGGCAGGGGGGACATTAAGACCCAGTACTTC. The full variable domain, rest sourced from reference TRBV9 and TRBJ2-5, is DSGVTQTPKHLITATGQRVTLRCSPRSGDLSVYWYQQSLDQGLQFLIQYYNGEERAKGNILERFSAQQFPDLHSELNLSSLELGDSALYFCASSGGRGDIKTQYFGPGTRLLVL.

This clonotype came up many times. The chain is built from TRBV7-8 and TRBJ2-7; D is possibly TRBD1 (5 bases). The CDR3 is 16 amino acids. V lost 5 bases and J 5 bases, leaving 22 bases between the germline ends. Germline V gene sequence: CDR1 SGHVS, CDR2 FQNEAQ. CDR3 protein: CASSPVGAGPLHEQYF. CDR3 nucleotide sequence: TGTGCCAGCAGCCCCGTTGGGGCAGGTCCTCTCCACGAGCAGTACTTC. Full variable domain (rest looked up from reference TRBV7-8 and TRBJ2-7): GAGVSQSPRYKVAKRGQDVALRCDPISGHVSLFWYQQALGQGPEFLTYFQNEAQLDKSGLPSDRFFAERPEGSVSTLKIQRTQQEDSAVYLCASSPVGAGPLHEQYFGPGTRLTVT.

The gene calls are TRBV25-1 and TRBJ2-1; 10 positions match TRBD1. The CDR3 contains 14 residues. Germline V lookup: CDR1 MGHDK, CDR2 SYGVNS. Trimming removed 4 bases from V and 6 bases from J; junction bases left unmatched: 3. CDR3 in DNA: TGTGCCAGCAGTGGACAGGGGGCCCGCAATGAGCAGTTCTTC. Its translation: CASSGQGARNEQFF.

V usage is TRBV28 and J usage is TRBJ1-3, with 7 bases fitting TRBD1. Trimming removed 6 bases from V and 4 bases from J; junction bases left unmatched: 0. The V gene's germline CDR1 is MDHEN and CDR2 SYDVKM. CDR3 size: 12 residues. The CDR3 is CASRDRGNTIYF. CDR3 coding DNA: TGTGCCAGCAGGGACAGGGGAAACACCATATATTTT.

This clonotype was observed a few times. This chain joins TRBV19 and TRBJ2-2, with D maybe TRBD2 (5 bases). Trimming cost V 2 bases and J 3 bases, with 10 bases left between them. The germline V gene has CDR1 LNHDA and CDR2 SQIVND (reference sequence). The CDR3 sequence is 15 residues long. The CDR3 sequence: CASSIRTDDTGELFF. The DNA for the CDR3 is TGTGCCAGTAGTATAAGGACTGACGACACCGGGGAGCTGTTTTTT.

This clonotype was found many times. The rearrangement uses TRBV7-8 and TRBJ1-1, with 8 bases that match TRBD1. The CDR3 totals 17 residues. Looked up from germline, CDR1 is SGHVS and CDR2 is FQNEAQ. The ends lost 1 base at V and 1 base at J; junction bases unmatched: 8. DNA for the CDR3: TGTGCCAGCAGCTTAGGATCCAGGGGGCCTTGGAACACTGAAGCTTTCTTT. This encodes CASSLGSRGPWNTEAFF.

Points on this clonotype: One base away lies a much larger clone, so this may be a sequencing read error. The rearrangement links TRBV7-2 to TRBJ2-2; unclear D gene. The germline V gene encodes CDR1 SGHTA and CDR2 FQGNSA. The CDR3 extends over 15 amino acids. CDR3 coding DNA: TGTGCCGGCAGCTTAGACCCCAATCTCCCCGGGGAGCTGTTTTTT. This sequence encodes CAGSLDPNLPGELFF. The whole variable domain, filled in from reference TRBV7-2 and TRBJ2-2, reads GAGVSQSPSNKVTEKGKDVELRCDPISGHTALYWYRQSLGQGLEFLIYFQGNSAPDKSGLPSDRFSAERTGGSVSTLTIQRTQQEDSAVYLCAGSLDPNLPGELFFGEGSRLTVL.

This clonotype was counted many times. The chain couples TRBV28 to TRBJ1-4, with D perhaps matching TRBD1 (5 bases). Germline CDR1 MDHEN, CDR2 SYDVKM. V was cut by 6 bases and J by 4 bases, with 15 bases left in between. The CDR3 spans 15 residues. CDR3 nucleotide sequence: TGTGCCAGCAGGACCTCCGGGGCCCGTAATGAAAAACTGTTTTTT. Translation: CASRTSGARNEKLFF.

This clonotype was counted a few times. This chain joins TRBV7-8 and TRBJ1-5; D may be TRBD1 (5 bases). Germline values: CDR1 SGHVS, CDR2 FQNEAQ. V was trimmed by 2 bases and J by 2 bases, leaving 16 bases between them. The CDR3 extends over 17 amino acids. The chain's CDR3 is CASSLFRDPRGNQPQHF. The CDR3 nucleotides are TGTGCCAGCAGCTTATTCCGGGACCCGAGGGGCAATCAGCCCCAGCATTTT.

A few counts support this clonotype. The chain is built from TRBV7-9 and TRBJ1-1; 7 nucleotides agree with TRBD1. The CDR3 loop spans 13 amino acids. Trimming removed 8 bases from V and 4 bases from J; junction bases left unmatched: 7. Germline lookup yields CDR1 SEHNR and CDR2 FQNEAQ (reference sequence). CDR3 sequence reads: CASLWAGGTEAFF. In nucleotides, the CDR3 is TGTGCCAGCCTCTGGGCAGGGGGCACTGAAGCTTTCTTT.

The sample holds a few counts of this clonotype. The chain recombines TRBV6-1 with TRBJ2-1; D remains ambiguous. This CDR3 is 12 amino acids long. CDR1 is MNHNS and CDR2 is SASEGT in the germline V gene. V lost 5 bases, J lost 4 bases, and 6 bases lay in between. CDR3 loop: CASSYMYNEQFF. The DNA for the CDR3 is TGTGCCAGCAGTTATATGTACAATGAGCAGTTCTTC.

The sample holds a few counts of this clonotype. The chain joins TRBV28 to TRBJ1-6; D is unclear. Germline CDR1 reads MDHEN; CDR2 reads SYDVKM. This CDR3 spans 15 amino acids. V lost 5 bases and J 7 bases, leaving 15 bases between the germline ends. CDR3 nucleotide sequence: TGTGCCAGCAGTACGCGGACTTTTCCGAATTCACCCCTCCACTTT. Protein product: CASSTRTFPNSPLHF.